A selection of T cell receptor beta chains follows, all from one sample in a study of patients and donors after allogeneic stem cell transplantation. In TCRdb, the RT-PCR reads were re-called with MiXCR into one record per CDR3 protein. The sample consists of 920,000 or so distinct CDR3 sequences, about a sixth of them appearing once. Sequencing was performed on blood, either unsorted or a sorted T cell fraction (not recorded which). The receptors were sampled from a human donor who was either an allogeneic HSCT recipient or a stem cell or donor lymphocyte infusion donor (not recorded which). It is not recorded whose cells these are; they may come from a transplant donor. Both conserved end residues are part of each CDR3. D genes are given only for firm matches. Clone sizes are given selectively: once, few, many, or a class where the clone is expanded.

size: few
D: NA
J: TRBJ2-3
V: TRBV7-9
CDR3: CATADRYTDTQYF
DNA: TGTGCCACCGCTGACAGATACACAGATACGCAGTATTTT

size: NA
D: NA
J: TRBJ1-6
V: TRBV7-2
CDR3: CASSLGRTARNSPLHF
DNA: TGTGCCAGCAGCTTAGGTAGGACAGCGCGTAATTCACCCCTCCACTTT

size: NA
D: NA
J: TRBJ2-7
V: TRBV29-1
CDR3: CSVEEKSIARTYEQYF
DNA: TGCAGCGTTGAAGAGAAAAGCATAGCACGGACCTACGAGCAGTACTTC

size: NA
D: NA
J: TRBJ2-3
V: TRBV6-1
CDR3: CASRLGRSSTDTQYF
DNA: TGTGCCAGCAGACTGGGGCGGTCTAGCACAGATACGCAGTATTTT

size: NA
D: NA
J: TRBJ1-1
V: TRBV28
CDR3: CASRLVLNTEAFF
DNA: TGTGCCAGCAGGTTGGTCTTGAACACTGAAGCTTTCTTT

size: NA
D: TRBD1
J: TRBJ1-4
V: TRBV20-1
CDR3: CSARGTGQGATNEKLFF
DNA: TGCAGTGCTAGAGGAACGGGACAGGGTGCAACTAATGAAAAACTGTTTTTT

size: NA
D: NA
J: TRBJ2-1
V: TRBV6-1
CDR3: CASRLATSYNEQFF
DNA: TGTGCCAGCAGGTTAGCGACCTCCTACAATGAGCAGTTCTTC

size: few
D: TRBD2
J: TRBJ2-7
V: TRBV24-1
CDR3: CATMGGSPSYEQYF
DNA: TGTGCCACCATGGGCGGGAGCCCCTCCTACGAGCAGTACTTC

size: NA
D: NA
J: TRBJ1-3
V: TRBV4-3
CDR3: CASSQDEAGNTIYF
DNA: TGCGCCAGCAGCCAAGATGAGGCTGGAAACACCATATATTTT

size: many
D: NA
J: TRBJ2-7
V: TRBV6-5
CDR3: CASSYGDSYEQYF
DNA: TGTGCCAGCAGTTACGGGGATTCCTACGAGCAGTACTTC

size: few
D: NA
J: TRBJ2-3
V: TRBV12-3/TRBV12-4
CDR3: CASSLESHGGGRDTQYF
DNA: TGTGCCAGCAGTTTAGAATCGCACGGCGGCGGTAGGGATACGCAGTATTTT

size: few
D: NA
J: TRBJ2-1
V: TRBV30
CDR3: CAWRERYNEQFF
DNA: TGTGCCTGGAGAGAGAGGTACAATGAGCAGTTCTTC

size: NA
D: TRBD1
J: TRBJ1-4
V: TRBV5-1
CDR3: CASSISGTADEKLFF
DNA: TGCGCCAGCAGCATATCCGGGACAGCTGATGAAAAACTGTTTTTT

size: many
D: TRBD2
J: TRBJ2-3
V: TRBV29-1
CDR3: CSVEDPAGGPQDTQYF
DNA: TGCAGCGTTGAAGATCCGGCGGGAGGGCCCCAAGATACGCAGTATTTT

size: NA
D: NA
J: TRBJ2-2
V: TRBV5-6
CDR3: CASSLSGGPGELFF
DNA: TGTGCCAGCAGCTTGTCGGGGGGCCCCGGGGAGCTGTTTTTT

size: NA
D: NA
J: TRBJ2-7
V: TRBV20-1
CDR3: CSARLSLPPYEQYF
DNA: TGCAGTGCTAGATTATCCTTACCCCCATACGAGCAGTACTTC

size: NA
D: NA
J: TRBJ2-3
V: TRBV11-2
CDR3: CASSPDGASSTDTQYF
DNA: TGTGCCAGCAGCCCGGATGGAGCGTCAAGCACAGATACGCAGTATTTT

size: few
D: NA
J: TRBJ1-6
V: TRBV5-1
CDR3: CASTTLQGANSPLHF
DNA: TGCGCCAGCACGACACTACAGGGAGCAAATTCACCCCTCCACTTT

size: NA
D: NA
J: TRBJ1-1
V: TRBV7-6
CDR3: CASSPPIGPTEAFF
DNA: TGTGCCAGCAGCCCTCCGATAGGGCCCACTGAAGCTTTCTTT

size: few
D: NA
J: TRBJ1-3
V: TRBV12-5
CDR3: CASGTETAYSGNTIYF
DNA: TGTGCTAGTGGTACCGAGACAGCTTACTCTGGAAACACCATATATTTT